This entry features one T cell receptor (beta chain) sequence. Its matching antigen is unknown. The sample is drawn from a study of Ad26.COV2.S vaccination and SARS-CoV-2 variants. Study overall: Once or twice, 56 days apart, Ad26.COV2.S was delivered intramuscularly.

The treatment here: 15 to 20 received Ad26.COV2.S at low or high dose, single or two shots; 5 received placebo; per-sample allocation not given. Sampling happened 63 days after the first vaccine or placebo injection. Study observations and caveats: Researchers cautioned that TCR breadth and depth analyses may have underestimated total T cell responses.

Germline V gene lookup returns CDR1 KGHDR and CDR2 SFDVKD. V was pared by 3 bases and J by 6 bases, with 6 bases of the junction left unmatched. The CDR3 loop spans 15 amino acids. Profiled with immunoSEQ multiplex PCR; TCRdb holds only in-frame clones, not every one. The table lists about 680,000 clones, roughly nine tenths of them singletons. Here the sequenced sample was peripheral blood, taken in a trial of Ad26.COV2.S vaccine versus placebo. The sequence was obtained from a person between 18 and 65 years old who received the Ad26.COV2.S COVID-19 vaccine or a placebo. This chain links TRBV24-1 with TRBJ2-1; TRBD2 agrees at 8 bases. Here the CDR3 reads CATSDPRTSPNEQFF. In DNA, the CDR3 is TGTGCCACCAGTGATCCCCGGACTAGCCCCAATGAGCAGTTCTTC.